Given below is one TCR beta chain in context. Use of 60 Vbeta and 13 Jbeta primers characterized the PCR. Some clones are missing from TCRdb's copy, which holds only in-frame ones; the method was immunoSEQ multiplex PCR. In the table there are around 140,000 clones, around 84% of which are singletons. The sample is drawn from a study of cytomegalovirus exposure and HLA in healthy donors. The CDR3 length is 14 residues. V was pared by 5 bases and J by 1 base, with 12 bases between. Germline V gene lookup returns CDR1 SGHTA and CDR2 FQGNSA. The clonotype originates from a man between 50 and 59 years old in good health and CMV-seronegative. The V and J genes are TRBV7-2 and TRBJ2-7, with D perhaps matching TRBD1 (6 bases). Material: PBMCs. The DNA for the CDR3 is TGTGCCAGCAGCCCCGACAGGACTTCCTACGAGCAGTACTTC. It codes for CASSPDRTSYEQYF.